Listed below are T cell receptor beta chains from one sample, sequenced in a study of T cells in narcolepsy. Assay: immunoSEQ multiplex PCR; the TCRdb copy retains only in-frame clones and omits some. The sample consists of roughly 30,000 clones, 60% to 85% of them appearing once. The sequenced sample consisted of memory (CD45RA-) CD4+ T cells from blood. The receptors originated from a human donor in good health. The CDR3 runs from the conserved cysteine through the conserved F or W. A D gene is named only where the DNA matches it firmly. Expanded clones are given a class, and other clones once, few, many or no size at all.

clone_size: NA; v_call: TRBV5-4; d_call: TRBD2; j_call: TRBJ2-3; cdr3_aa: CASSRGAGTRADTQYF; cdr3_nt: TGTGCCAGCAGCCGGGGGGCCGGGACTAGGGCAGATACGCAGTATTTT
clone_size: NA; v_call: TRBV5-4; d_call: NA; j_call: TRBJ2-5; cdr3_aa: CASSPPGLRRETQYF; cdr3_nt: TGTGCCAGCAGCCCTCCGGGACTCAGAAGGGAGACCCAGTACTTC
clone_size: NA; v_call: TRBV4-2; d_call: NA; j_call: TRBJ2-2; cdr3_aa: CASSQVGGGELFF; cdr3_nt: TGTGCCAGCAGCCAAGTAGGCGGCGGGGAGCTGTTTTTT
clone_size: once; v_call: TRBV7-8; d_call: NA; j_call: TRBJ2-7; cdr3_aa: CASTATRTARYEQYF; cdr3_nt: TGTGCCAGCACCGCAACGAGGACAGCCCGTTACGAGCAGTACTTC
clone_size: NA; v_call: TRBV7-3; d_call: TRBD2; j_call: TRBJ2-3; cdr3_aa: CASSPTRTSRYFTDTQYF; cdr3_nt: TGTGCCAGCAGCCCAACCCGGACTAGCCGATACTTCACAGATACGCAGTATTTT
clone_size: NA; v_call: TRBV9; d_call: NA; j_call: TRBJ2-7; cdr3_aa: CASSVEHTQPYEQYF; cdr3_nt: TGTGCCAGCAGCGTAGAGCATACGCAGCCCTACGAGCAGTACTTC
clone_size: NA; v_call: TRBV4-1; d_call: NA; j_call: TRBJ2-5; cdr3_aa: CASSQELADPRPYF; cdr3_nt: TGCGCCAGCAGCCAAGAATTAGCAGACCCTCGTCCGTACTTC
clone_size: NA; v_call: TRBV5-4; d_call: TRBD1; j_call: TRBJ1-2; cdr3_aa: CASSVRVRGRVNYGYTF; cdr3_nt: TGTGCCAGCAGCGTTCGGGTCAGGGGGCGTGTAAACTATGGCTACACCTTC
clone_size: once; v_call: TRBV19; d_call: TRBD1; j_call: TRBJ1-2; cdr3_aa: CASSARTGTGINYGYTF; cdr3_nt: TGTGCCAGTAGTGCGAGAACTGGGACAGGGATCAACTATGGCTACACCTTC
clone_size: NA; v_call: TRBV13; d_call: NA; j_call: TRBJ2-6; cdr3_aa: CASRKLQLSKSRANVLTF; cdr3_nt: TGTGCCAGCAGAAAGTTACAGCTGAGTAAAAGTCGGGCCAACGTCCTGACTTTC
clone_size: NA; v_call: TRBV28; d_call: TRBD1; j_call: TRBJ1-4; cdr3_aa: CASSGLTGNNEKLFF; cdr3_nt: TGTGCCAGCAGTGGACTGACAGGGAATAATGAAAAACTGTTTTTT
clone_size: once; v_call: TRBV2; d_call: TRBD2; j_call: TRBJ2-7; cdr3_aa: CASSDSGLGPSSYEQYF; cdr3_nt: TGTGCCAGCAGTGACTCGGGACTAGGGCCTAGCTCCTACGAGCAGTACTTC
clone_size: NA; v_call: TRBV7-9; d_call: TRBD2; j_call: TRBJ2-1; cdr3_aa: CASSSSYRGGLAGVDEQFF; cdr3_nt: TGTGCCAGCAGCTCCTCCTACCGCGGGGGACTAGCGGGAGTCGATGAGCAGTTCTTC
clone_size: NA; v_call: TRBV7-2; d_call: TRBD1; j_call: TRBJ2-3; cdr3_aa: CASSLDPRGQGTDTQYF; cdr3_nt: TGTGCCAGCAGCTTAGACCCCAGGGGACAGGGGACAGATACGCAGTATTTT
clone_size: NA; v_call: TRBV29-1; d_call: NA; j_call: TRBJ2-7; cdr3_aa: CSVELQGSYEQYF; cdr3_nt: TGCAGCGTTGAATTACAGGGTTCCTACGAGCAGTACTTC
clone_size: NA; v_call: TRBV5-4; d_call: TRBD1; j_call: TRBJ1-2; cdr3_aa: CASSSKTGEDYGYTF; cdr3_nt: TGTGCCAGCAGCTCGAAGACAGGGGAGGACTATGGCTACACCTTC
clone_size: NA; v_call: TRBV11-2; d_call: NA; j_call: TRBJ2-2; cdr3_aa: CASGLSNTGELFF; cdr3_nt: TGTGCCAGCGGATTATCGAACACCGGGGAGCTGTTTTTT
clone_size: NA; v_call: TRBV7-2; d_call: TRBD1; j_call: TRBJ1-1; cdr3_aa: CASTRDRGHTEAFF; cdr3_nt: TGTGCCAGCACTCGGGACAGGGGGCACACTGAAGCTTTCTTT
clone_size: NA; v_call: TRBV10-2; d_call: NA; j_call: TRBJ1-2; cdr3_aa: CASNRDSYGYTF; cdr3_nt: TGCGCCAGCAACAGGGATTCCTATGGCTACACCTTC
clone_size: NA; v_call: TRBV29-1; d_call: NA; j_call: TRBJ2-5; cdr3_aa: CSYSGSPYQETQYF; cdr3_nt: TGCAGTTATTCGGGGTCTCCGTACCAAGAGACCCAGTACTTC
clone_size: NA; v_call: TRBV7-3; d_call: NA; j_call: TRBJ1-1; cdr3_aa: CASSPSGGPAEAFF; cdr3_nt: TGTGCCAGCAGCCCCTCGGGAGGGCCGGCTGAAGCTTTCTTT
clone_size: NA; v_call: TRBV6-5; d_call: NA; j_call: TRBJ2-7; cdr3_aa: CASSYSGASSYEQYF; cdr3_nt: TGTGCCAGCAGTTACTCCGGGGCCAGCTCCTACGAGCAGTACTTC
clone_size: few; v_call: TRBV7-9; d_call: NA; j_call: TRBJ2-3; cdr3_aa: CASSLGVLGSTDTQYF; cdr3_nt: TGTGCCAGCAGCTTAGGAGTTTTAGGGAGCACAGATACGCAGTATTTT
clone_size: once; v_call: TRBV5-1; d_call: NA; j_call: TRBJ2-1; cdr3_aa: CASSLQPGVYNEQFF; cdr3_nt: TGCGCCAGCAGCTTGCAGCCAGGGGTCTACAATGAGCAGTTCTTC
clone_size: NA; v_call: TRBV7-2; d_call: TRBD1; j_call: TRBJ1-2; cdr3_aa: CASSLDRLNVGYTF; cdr3_nt: TGTGCCAGCAGCTTGGACAGGCTGAACGTGGGCTACACCTTC
clone_size: few; v_call: TRBV11-1; d_call: TRBD2; j_call: TRBJ2-1; cdr3_aa: CASSLSTSGRRPLGNEQFF; cdr3_nt: TGTGCCAGCAGCTTATCGACTAGCGGGAGGAGACCCCTAGGGAATGAGCAGTTCTTC
clone_size: NA; v_call: TRBV28; d_call: NA; j_call: TRBJ2-7; cdr3_aa: CATLRQAPGYEQYF; cdr3_nt: TGTGCCACCCTAAGACAGGCCCCTGGCTACGAGCAGTACTTC
clone_size: once; v_call: TRBV27; d_call: TRBD1; j_call: TRBJ1-5; cdr3_aa: CASRRQGPSNQPQHF; cdr3_nt: TGTGCCAGCAGGAGACAGGGTCCCTCAAATCAGCCCCAGCATTTT
clone_size: medium-sized; v_call: TRBV5-1; d_call: NA; j_call: TRBJ2-7; cdr3_aa: CASSLISSSYEQYF; cdr3_nt: TGCGCCAGCAGCCTAATTTCCAGCTCCTACGAGCAGTACTTC
clone_size: NA; v_call: TRBV12-5; d_call: NA; j_call: TRBJ2-3; cdr3_aa: CASGFGEADTQYF; cdr3_nt: TGTGCTAGTGGTTTCGGGGAGGCAGATACGCAGTATTTT
clone_size: NA; v_call: TRBV5-1; d_call: NA; j_call: TRBJ2-3; cdr3_aa: CASSLAGTDTQYF; cdr3_nt: TGCGCCAGCAGTCTGGCAGGCACAGATACGCAGTATTTT
clone_size: NA; v_call: TRBV20-1; d_call: TRBD1; j_call: TRBJ2-5; cdr3_aa: CSADRAEAQYF; cdr3_nt: TGCAGTGCTGACAGGGCAGAGGCCCAGTACTTC
clone_size: NA; v_call: TRBV12-5; d_call: NA; j_call: TRBJ2-7; cdr3_aa: CASGSGEGFSPDYYEQYF; cdr3_nt: TGTGCTAGTGGTTCTGGCGAGGGCTTCAGTCCCGATTACTACGAGCAGTACTTC
clone_size: NA; v_call: TRBV27; d_call: TRBD1; j_call: TRBJ1-2; cdr3_aa: CASRETGFYGYTF; cdr3_nt: TGTGCCAGCAGGGAGACAGGGTTCTATGGCTACACCTTC
clone_size: NA; v_call: TRBV19; d_call: NA; j_call: TRBJ1-2; cdr3_aa: CASSLGNYGYTF; cdr3_nt: TGTGCCAGTAGTCTGGGAAACTATGGCTACACCTTC
clone_size: NA; v_call: TRBV5-1; d_call: NA; j_call: TRBJ1-4; cdr3_aa: CASSPGSANEKLFF; cdr3_nt: TGCGCCAGCAGCCCGGGGAGTGCTAATGAAAAACTGTTTTTT
clone_size: NA; v_call: TRBV7-9; d_call: NA; j_call: TRBJ1-1; cdr3_aa: CASSSLAVLGQNTEAFF; cdr3_nt: TGTGCCAGCAGCTCCCTCGCGGTTTTGGGACAGAACACTGAAGCTTTCTTT
clone_size: NA; v_call: TRBV27; d_call: NA; j_call: TRBJ1-4; cdr3_aa: CASSRAGNEKLFF; cdr3_nt: TGTGCCAGCAGCAGGGCGGGTAATGAAAAACTGTTTTTT
clone_size: NA; v_call: TRBV14; d_call: NA; j_call: TRBJ2-2; cdr3_aa: CASSPKPLWVLSTGELFF; cdr3_nt: TGTGCCAGCAGCCCCAAGCCCCTGTGGGTTCTTTCCACCGGGGAGCTGTTTTTT
clone_size: NA; v_call: TRBV5-1; d_call: NA; j_call: TRBJ2-3; cdr3_aa: CASSLGGQPGTDTQYF; cdr3_nt: TGCGCCAGCAGCTTGGGCGGTCAGCCAGGCACAGATACGCAGTATTTT
clone_size: NA; v_call: TRBV27; d_call: TRBD2; j_call: TRBJ2-1; cdr3_aa: CASTRLAGGLNYNEQFF; cdr3_nt: TGTGCCAGCACCAGACTAGCGGGAGGCCTTAACTACAATGAGCAGTTCTTC
clone_size: few; v_call: TRBV28; d_call: NA; j_call: TRBJ1-6; cdr3_aa: CASSAGGGNSPLHF; cdr3_nt: TGTGCCAGCAGTGCCGGGGGCGGGAATTCACCCCTCCACTTT
clone_size: NA; v_call: TRBV7-2; d_call: NA; j_call: TRBJ1-2; cdr3_aa: CASSFLGRTSYGYTF; cdr3_nt: TGTGCCAGCAGCTTCCTAGGACGCACCTCCTATGGCTACACCTTC
clone_size: NA; v_call: TRBV11-3; d_call: NA; j_call: TRBJ2-2; cdr3_aa: CASSLGSGSTGELFF; cdr3_nt: TGTGCCAGCAGCTTAGGATCTGGTAGTACCGGGGAGCTGTTTTTT
clone_size: NA; v_call: TRBV5-1; d_call: NA; j_call: TRBJ1-6; cdr3_aa: CASSLDRAGNSPLHF; cdr3_nt: TGCGCCAGCAGCTTGGACAGGGCCGGTAATTCACCCCTCCACTTT